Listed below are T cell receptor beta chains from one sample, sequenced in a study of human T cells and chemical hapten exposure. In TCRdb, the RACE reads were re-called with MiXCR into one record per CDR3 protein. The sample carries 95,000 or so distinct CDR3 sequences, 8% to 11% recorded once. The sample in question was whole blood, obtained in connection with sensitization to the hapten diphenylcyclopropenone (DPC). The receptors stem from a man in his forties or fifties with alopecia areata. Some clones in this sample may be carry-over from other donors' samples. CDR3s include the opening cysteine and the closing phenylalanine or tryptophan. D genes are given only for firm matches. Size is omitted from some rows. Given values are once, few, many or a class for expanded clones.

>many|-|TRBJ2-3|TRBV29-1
TGCAGCGTTGCAGGAAGTGGCGCAGATACGCAGTATTTT
CSVAGSGADTQYF
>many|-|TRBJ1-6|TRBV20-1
TGCAGTGCCCCACTTTGGGATTTCGGACATTCACCCCTCCACTTT
CSAPLWDFGHSPLHF
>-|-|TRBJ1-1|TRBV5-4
TGTGCCAGCAGCTTGGTAGCAGGGCAGGCTTTCTTT
CASSLVAGQAFF
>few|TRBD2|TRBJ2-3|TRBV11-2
TGTGCCAGCAGCTTAGATCCCAGCGGGGGTACCACAGATACGCAGTATTTT
CASSLDPSGGTTDTQYF
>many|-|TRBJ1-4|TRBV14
TGTGCCAGCAGCGAATTACAGGGTTTGGGGAATGAAAAACTGTTTTTT
CASSELQGLGNEKLFF
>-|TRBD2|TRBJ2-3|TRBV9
TGTGCCAGCAGCTTCGTAGCGGGAGGGCCAGAAGATACGCAGTATTTT
CASSFVAGGPEDTQYF
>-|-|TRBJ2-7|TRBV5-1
TGCGCCAGCAGCCCGGTCCCCTACGAGCAGTACTTC
CASSPVPYEQYF
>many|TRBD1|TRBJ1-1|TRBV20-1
TGCAGTGCCCTGGCAGGGACAGGCGTAATGAACACTGAAGCTTTCTTT
CSALAGTGVMNTEAFF
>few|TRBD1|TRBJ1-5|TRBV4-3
TGCGCCAGCAGCCAAGACAGGGGGAGTCAGCCCCAGCATTTT
CASSQDRGSQPQHF
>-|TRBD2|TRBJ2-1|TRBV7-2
TGTGCCAGCAGCTCTAGCGGGAGGGCCTACAATGAGCAGTTCTTC
CASSSSGRAYNEQFF
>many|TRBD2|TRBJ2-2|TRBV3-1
TGTGCCAGCAGCCAACCTGAACTAGCGGGAGGAGACACCGGGGAGCTGTTTTTT
CASSQPELAGGDTGELFF
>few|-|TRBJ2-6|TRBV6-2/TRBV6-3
TGTGCCAGCAGCCGGGACGGGATATTCTCTGGGGCCAACGTCCTGACTTTC
CASSRDGIFSGANVLTF
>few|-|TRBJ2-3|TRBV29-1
TGCAGCGTGACGGACGGGGCAGATACGCAGTATTTT
CSVTDGADTQYF
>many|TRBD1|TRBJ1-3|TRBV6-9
TGTGCCAGCAGCTGTACACAGGGGAATGGGAACACCATATATTTT
CASSCTQGNGNTIYF
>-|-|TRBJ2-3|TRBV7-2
TGTGCCAGCACCCAAGCGGGTTTAACAGATACGCAGTATTTT
CASTQAGLTDTQYF
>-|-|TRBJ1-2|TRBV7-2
TGTGCCAGCAGCCCCGACGCTTTTGGCTACACCTTC
CASSPDAFGYTF
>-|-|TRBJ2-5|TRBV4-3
TGCGCCAGCAGCCAAGATCTACCCGGAGACTACCAAGAGACCCAGTACTTC
CASSQDLPGDYQETQYF
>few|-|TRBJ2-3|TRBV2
TGTGCCAGCAGTGGTTCTGGGACCACCACAGATACGCAGTATTTT
CASSGSGTTTDTQYF
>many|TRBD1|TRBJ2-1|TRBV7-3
TGTGCCAGCAGCTTAACGTTAAGGGCAGGGGGAAGTAATGAGCAGTTCTTC
CASSLTLRAGGSNEQFF
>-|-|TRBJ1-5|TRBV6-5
TGTGCCAGCAGTTACTCAGGGGGGGCGGGCAATCAGCCCCAGCATTTT
CASSYSGGAGNQPQHF
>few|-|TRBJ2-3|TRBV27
TGTGCCAGCAGTTTACGCACAGGCACGCAGTATTTT
CASSLRTGTQYF
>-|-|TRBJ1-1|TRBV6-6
TGTGCCAGCAGTTACAAGAACCAAGAAGCTTTCTTT
CASSYKNQEAFF
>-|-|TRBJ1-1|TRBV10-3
TGTGCCATCAGTGGCTCCGGGGTTCTTGTTTTCTTT
CAISGSGVLVFF
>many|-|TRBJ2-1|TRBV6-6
TGTGCCAGCAGTCCCCGGAGCAGTGAGCAGTTCTTC
CASSPRSSEQFF
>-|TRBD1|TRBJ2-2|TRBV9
TGTGCCAGCAGCCCGATGACAGGGATTCGGACCGGGGAGCTGTTTTTT
CASSPMTGIRTGELFF
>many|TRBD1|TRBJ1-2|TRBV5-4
TGTGCCAGCAGCTGGGACAGGGGAGGCTATGGCTACACCTTC
CASSWDRGGYGYTF
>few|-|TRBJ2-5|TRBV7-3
TGTGCCAGCAGTCCTGAAGGTGAAGAGACCCAGTACTTC
CASSPEGEETQYF
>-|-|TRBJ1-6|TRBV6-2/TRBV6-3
TGTGCCAGCAGTAAAAGGGTGCCACCCCTCCACTTT
CASSKRVPPLHF
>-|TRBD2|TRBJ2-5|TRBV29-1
TGCAGCGTTGTGCTAGCGGGAATCCAAGAGACCCAGTACTTC
CSVVLAGIQETQYF
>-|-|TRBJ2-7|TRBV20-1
TGCAGTGCTAGCCCTCCTTCTGGCGGAGGGGCCTACGAGCAGTACTTC
CSASPPSGGGAYEQYF
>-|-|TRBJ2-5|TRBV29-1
TGCAGCGTTGAAGATTGGGGTGGGGGGGAGACCCAGTACTTC
CSVEDWGGGETQYF
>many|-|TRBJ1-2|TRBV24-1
TGTGCCACCAGTCAGGGTAACTATGGCTACACCTTC
CATSQGNYGYTF
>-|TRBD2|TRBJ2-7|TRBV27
TGTGCCAGCAGCCCTGGTTGGGGACTAGCGGGAGGAACCTCCTACGAGCAGTACTTC
CASSPGWGLAGGTSYEQYF
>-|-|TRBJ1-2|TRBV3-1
TGTGCCAGCAGCCAAGCGTTGATCAGCTTCGGAGGCTACACCTTC
CASSQALISFGGYTF
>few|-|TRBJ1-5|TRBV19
TGTGCCAGTAGTATATCTGGTGGCAATCAGCCCCAGCATTTT
CASSISGGNQPQHF
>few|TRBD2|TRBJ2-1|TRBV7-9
TGTGCCAGCAGCTTTAGCGGGAGGTCGAATGAGCAGTTCTTC
CASSFSGRSNEQFF
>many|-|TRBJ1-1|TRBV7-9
TGTGCCAGCAGCTTAGCGCATTTCGCAGGGACTACTGAAGCTTTCTTT
CASSLAHFAGTTEAFF
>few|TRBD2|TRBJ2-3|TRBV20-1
TGCAGTGTTAACCTAGCGGGAGATACGCAGTATTTT
CSVNLAGDTQYF
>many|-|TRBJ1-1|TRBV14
TGTGCCAGCAGTCCTCAATTCAGGAACACTGAAGCTTTCTTT
CASSPQFRNTEAFF
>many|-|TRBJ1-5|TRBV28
TGTGCCAGCAGTCGTGGACTGTTCCCTCAGCCCCAGCATTTT
CASSRGLFPQPQHF
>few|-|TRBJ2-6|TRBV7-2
TGTGCCAGCAGCTTTGGGGGTTCAGGGGCCAACGTCCTGACTTTC
CASSFGGSGANVLTF
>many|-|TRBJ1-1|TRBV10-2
TGCGCCAGCAGTGAGACTCAAGAAGCTTTCTTT
CASSETQEAFF
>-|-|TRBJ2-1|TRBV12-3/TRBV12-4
TGTGCCAGCAGTCCTAATGACCGAACCCCGGCGGTGAATGAGCAGTTCTTC
CASSPNDRTPAVNEQFF
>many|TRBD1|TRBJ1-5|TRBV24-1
TGTGCCACCAGTGATACAGGGGGCAATCAGCCCCAGCATTTT
CATSDTGGNQPQHF
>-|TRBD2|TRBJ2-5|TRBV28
TGTGCCAGCAGTCCGTTCCCGGGGGCGTCGGGGGGACTAGCCGGAGGGACCCAGTACTTC
CASSPFPGASGGLAGGTQYF
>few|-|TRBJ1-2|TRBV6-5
TGTGCCAGCAGTTATTTAGACATGAACTATGGCTACACCTTC
CASSYLDMNYGYTF
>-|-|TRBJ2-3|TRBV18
TGTGCCAGCTCACCAAGCGGACAGACCACAGATACGCAGTATTTT
CASSPSGQTTDTQYF
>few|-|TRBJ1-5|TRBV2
TGTGCCAGCAGTTGGAAGAGGGGGAGCAATCAGCCCCAGCATTTT
CASSWKRGSNQPQHF
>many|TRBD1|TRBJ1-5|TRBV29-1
TGCAGCGTCCAGGGGGCTGGCAATCAGCCCCAGCATTTT
CSVQGAGNQPQHF
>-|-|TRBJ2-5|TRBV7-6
TGTGCCAGCGGGCTCAGTGGGACCCAGTACTTC
CASGLSGTQYF
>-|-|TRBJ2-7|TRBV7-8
TGTGCCAGCAGCTCACTAGGGTCGTACGAGCAGTACTTC
CASSSLGSYEQYF
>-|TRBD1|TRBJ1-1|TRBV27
TGTGCCAGCAGTAAAGGGACAGGGATATACACTGAAGCTTTCTTT
CASSKGTGIYTEAFF
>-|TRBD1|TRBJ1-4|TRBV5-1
TGCGCCAGCAGCTCCGGGACAGGGCATGAAAAACTGTTTTTT
CASSSGTGHEKLFF
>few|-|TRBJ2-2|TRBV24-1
TGTGCCACCAGTGATTTGAGGGACACCGGGGAGCTGTTTTTT
CATSDLRDTGELFF
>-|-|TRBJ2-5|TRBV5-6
TGTGCCAGCAGCCTCGACTGGGAAGAGACCCAGTACTTC
CASSLDWEETQYF
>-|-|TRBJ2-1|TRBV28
TGTGCCAGCAGTCCTCGAGGGGTTTCCTACAATGAGCAGTTCTTC
CASSPRGVSYNEQFF
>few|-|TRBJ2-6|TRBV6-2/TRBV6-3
TGTGCCAGAGAAACCCAACTCTCTGGGGCCAACGTCCTGACTTTC
CARETQLSGANVLTF